These 18 T cell receptor beta chains originate from one sample sequenced in a study of T cells expressing NK-cell markers. TCRdb re-analyzed the 5' RACE reads; it lists each CDR3 protein once, without DNA. The sample table sets out some 140,000 distinct CDR3 sequences. The sample was blood T cells: a sorted CD56 or NKG2C T cell subset, CD4+ or CD8+ T cells, or bulk PBMC T cells (not recorded which). Every receptor here comes from a woman in her forties or fifties in good health.

The rearrangement joins TRBV19 to TRBJ2-2. CDR3 size: 13 residues. CDR1 is LNHDA and CDR2 is SQIVND in the germline V gene (reference sequence). CDR3 amino acids: CASSIDRAGVLFF.

This chain uses TRBV27 with TRBJ2-5; TCRdb names TRBD1, which stays unverified in the absence of DNA. From germline, CDR1 is MNHEY and CDR2 SMNVEV (reference sequence). The CDR3 spans 15 residues. CDR3 loop: CASSSITGPQETQYF.

V and J are TRBV12-3 or TRBV12-4 and TRBJ2-1; the D call from TCRdb, TRBD1, cannot be confirmed without DNA. CDR3 length: 14 amino acids. The chain's CDR3 is CASTPWGRGDEQFF.

This chain links TRBV10-2 with TRBJ1-3; absent DNA, TCRdb's TRBD1 call cannot be checked. This CDR3 spans 15 amino acids. Germline V gene sequence: CDR1 WSHSY, CDR2 SAAADI. The CDR3: CASSDDRGSGNTIYF.

The J gene is TRBJ1-1, the V gene TRBV4-1; the D call of TRBD1 rests on TCRdb alone, since no DNA is present to check it. Germline V CDR1 and CDR2: MGHRA, YSYEKL. CDR3 size: 14 residues. The CDR3 sequence: CASSSPDRDTEAFF.

The V call is TRBV7-9, the J call TRBJ1-1; the TCRdb D gene call, TRBD1, has no DNA to confirm it. The CDR3 sequence is 15 residues long. In germline, CDR1 is SEHNR, CDR2 FQNEAQ (reference sequence). This CDR3 is CASSSPPGARTEAFF.

The rearrangement links TRBV12-3 or TRBV12-4 to TRBJ1-1. This CDR3 region has 14 residues. The CDR3 region is CASSFFGWNTEAFF.

The V call is TRBV4-1, the J call TRBJ2-1; TCRdb gives TRBD2 as the D gene, but with no DNA this cannot be confirmed. From germline, CDR1 is MGHRA and CDR2 YSYEKL. This CDR3 contains 17 residues. Here the CDR3 reads CASSQGTTSGGNNEQFF.

The V gene is TRBV11-2, the J gene TRBJ2-5. Germline CDR1 reads SGHAT; CDR2 reads FQNNGV. The CDR3 sequence is 13 residues long. The CDR3: CASSLDPEETQYF.

V and J are TRBV5-1 and TRBJ2-2; TCRdb picks TRBD1, but there is no DNA to check that call. In germline, CDR1 is SGHRS, CDR2 YFSETQ. This CDR3 region has 17 residues. The CDR3 loop is CASSSLQGQGNTGELFF.

This chain joins TRBV27 and TRBJ2-5. The CDR3 length is 13 residues. The germline V gene encodes CDR1 MNHEY and CDR2 SMNVEV (reference sequence). The CDR3 region is CASSLTFGETQYF.

The chain carries TRBV3-1 and TRBJ1-5. Germline V CDR1 and CDR2: LGHDT, YNNKEL (reference sequence). The CDR3 length is 16 residues. The CDR3: CASSQDGPYSNQPQHF.

The J gene is TRBJ1-6, the V gene TRBV6-5; without DNA, the TCRdb call of TRBD1 cannot be checked. The CDR3 has 15 residues. Germline V CDR1 and CDR2: MNHEY, SVGAGI. The CDR3 region is CASSYGSQGNSPLHF.

The chain combines TRBV20-1 with TRBJ1-1. The CDR3 is 13 amino acids. Germline CDR1 DFQATT, CDR2 SNEGSKA (reference sequence). CDR3 region: CSAPTVLNTEAFF.

The chain links TRBV12-3 or TRBV12-4 to TRBJ1-4. This CDR3 comprises 14 residues. CDR3 protein: CASTIIATNEKLFF.

The chain uses TRBV6-5 and TRBJ1-2. This CDR3 region has 15 residues. In germline, CDR1 is MNHEY, CDR2 SVGAGI. The CDR3: CASSYSERNNYGYTF.

The chain couples TRBV3-1 to TRBJ2-5; with no DNA, the TCRdb D assignment of TRBD2 cannot be verified. The CDR3 is made up of 14 amino acids. Germline CDR1 reads LGHDT; CDR2 reads YNNKEL (reference sequence). CDR3 amino acids: CASSPTGREETQYF.

The chain has TRBV7-2 and TRBJ1-1; the D gene TCRdb calls, TRBD1, cannot be checked with no DNA. CDR3 size: 15 residues. Germline lookup yields CDR1 SGHTA and CDR2 FQGNSA. The CDR3 loop reads CASSFLTGPPTEAFF.